This T cell receptor (beta chain) came from a study of T cell responses to AZD1222 COVID-19 vaccine. At the level of the study: Analysis merged second doses at about 4 or about 12 weeks.

Trimming cost V 1 base and J 2 bases, with 14 bases left between them. The CDR3 totals 17 residues. Germline CDR1 is KGHSH and CDR2 is LQKENI. About this clone: The antigen is unknown.

Assay: immunoSEQ multiplex PCR; the TCRdb copy retains only in-frame clones and omits some. The sample contains tens of thousands of clones, 85% to 90% of which appear only once. Study-level findings and limits: Most donors were white British, females outnumbered males, and clonal diversity was possibly underestimated. Epitopes outside B.1.351 and B.1.1.7 mutated regions reportedly drew nearly half of spike TCRs. Only after the peak T cell response were repertoires sampled.

The chain joins TRBV18 to TRBJ2-2, with a weak D call TRBD2 (6 bases). This clonotype was obtained from an adult in good health. Sequencing was performed on peripheral blood, taken on day 0 of AZD1222 vaccination. CDR3 residues: CASSPLGGKLNTGELFF. The CDR3, as DNA: TGTGCCAGCTCACCACTCGGGGGAAAACTTAACACCGGGGAGCTGTTTTTT. The complete variable domain, with remaining parts taken from reference TRBV18 and TRBJ2-2, reads NAGVMQNPRHLVRRRGQEARLRCSPMKGHSHVYWYRQLPEEGLKFMVYLQKENIIDESGMPKERFSAEFPKEGPSILRIQQVVRGDSAAYFCASSPLGGKLNTGELFFGEGSRLTVL.